This is a list of T cell receptor delta chains from one sample in a study of Vδ1+ human thymocytes. TCRdb reanalyzed the multiplex PCR reads using CATT. This table has 50,000 to 75,000 delta-chain clones, about 15% appearing once. Sequencing input: Vdelta1+ gamma-delta thymocytes from the thymus. The receptors stem from a girl under three years old who had congenital heart surgery. CDR3s include the opening cysteine and the closing phenylalanine or tryptophan. Each record gives: clone size, J gene, V gene, CDR3 protein. Size tells how often a clone was seen (once, few, many) or the class of an expanded clone, and some rows leave it out.

-,TRDJ1,TRDV1,CALGKGGYRATDKLIF
few,TRDJ1,TRDV1,CALGESRGPTYWGCTDKLIF
-,TRDJ1,TRDV1,CALGEPRWGGSGPDKLIF
few,TRDJ1,TRDV1,CALGEPCRKHWGIHYTDKLIF
few,TRDJ1,TRDV1,CALGDPGPTSPTGECGSDKLIF
few,TRDJ1,TRDV1,CALGEGAPGGLYTDKLIF
few,TRDJ1,TRDV1,CALGLPFLPGDSRYTDKLIF
-,TRDJ1,TRDV1,CALGPDGPRAATDKLIF
-,TRDJ1,TRDV1,CALGETRGLPTPSGDYTDKLIF
-,TRDJ1,TRDV1,CALGATWGTYTDKLIF
-,TRDJ1,TRDV1,CALGELGRGIRDKLIF
few,TRDJ1,TRDV1,CALGELPTVLGIPDKLIF
-,TRDJ1,TRDV1,CALGEPGPFLRSATGGYTDKLIF
once,TRDJ1,TRDV1,CALGISPVLGDSETDKLIF
-,TRDJ1,TRDV1,CALGTRWWGPDKLIF
few,TRDJ1,TRDV1,CALGDHSSTGAGRTDKLIF
-,TRDJ1,TRDV1,CALGPEGNAYWGYTDKLIF
-,TRDJ1,TRDV1,CALGELMILGRLGTDKLIF
few,TRDJ1,TRDV1,CALGEPVPPWGVLYSGNTDKLIF
-,TRDJ1,TRDV1,CALGEHELIPRTDKLIF
few,TRDJ1,TRDV1,CALGEKLEWGYWGPSTYTDKLIF
few,TRDJ1,TRDV1,CALGASHPPSNTGGYAHTDKLIF
-,TRDJ1,TRDV1,CALGELRPSHPCTGGLTDKLIF
few,TRDJ1,TRDV1,CALGELANPLVLGDQYTDKLIF
few,TRDJ1,TRDV1,CALGESSINDKLIF
-,TRDJ1,TRDV1,CALGEHLHPGGYLDKLIF
few,TRDJ1,TRDV1,CALGARASYYLGIRYTDKLIF
-,TRDJ1,TRDV1,CALGELISYRLGAFDGTDKLIF
-,TRDJ1,TRDV1,CALGEPEDHTDKLIF
few,TRDJ1,TRDV1,CALGEGYILIRLGVNTDKLIF
medium-sized,TRDJ1,TRDV2,CACDTSESDKLIF
-,TRDJ1,TRDV1,CALGNGWSYWGIRWYTDKLIF
-,TRDJ1,TRDV1,CALGEPSYLGDTRAIFHTDKLIF
-,TRDJ1,TRDV1,CALGELPLTSDTDKLIF
-,TRDJ1,TRDV1,CALGGPSFPSYTDKLIF
-,TRDJ1,TRDV1,CALGEHISPWGILGDKLIF
-,TRDJ1,TRDV1,CALGETSYSSRWGISRQYTDKLIF
-,TRDJ1,TRDV1,CALGEPLMATDKLIF
few,TRDJ1,TRDV1,CALGESYAQGGTDKLIF
few,TRDJ1,TRDV1,CALGDFPPSSTGGYGPYTDKLIF
-,TRDJ3,TRDV2,CACDTAPGGLSSWDTRQMFF
few,TRDJ1,TRDV1,CALGELCTGGGLIF
-,TRDJ1,TRDV1,CALGERRLPTRVLGDTIDKLIF
-,TRDJ1,TRDV1,CALGENTVLGEVADKLIF
few,TRDJ1,TRDV1,CALGELDTSTGGYSSQLIF
-,TRDJ1,TRDV1,CALGDPGLPVLGDTDKLIF
-,TRDJ1,TRDV1,CALGELPAGLYTLGAYTDKLIF
few,TRDJ1,TRDV1,CALGELVAPKIEYLGIWHDKLIF
few,TRDJ1,TRDV1,CALGGRGIRMYTDKLIF
-,TRDJ1,TRDV1,CALGEPRRWLGDKLIF
few,TRDJ1,TRDV1,CALGELPQRQGEDYPDKLIF
few,TRDJ1,TRDV1,CALGELVPMKGIPSDTDKLIF